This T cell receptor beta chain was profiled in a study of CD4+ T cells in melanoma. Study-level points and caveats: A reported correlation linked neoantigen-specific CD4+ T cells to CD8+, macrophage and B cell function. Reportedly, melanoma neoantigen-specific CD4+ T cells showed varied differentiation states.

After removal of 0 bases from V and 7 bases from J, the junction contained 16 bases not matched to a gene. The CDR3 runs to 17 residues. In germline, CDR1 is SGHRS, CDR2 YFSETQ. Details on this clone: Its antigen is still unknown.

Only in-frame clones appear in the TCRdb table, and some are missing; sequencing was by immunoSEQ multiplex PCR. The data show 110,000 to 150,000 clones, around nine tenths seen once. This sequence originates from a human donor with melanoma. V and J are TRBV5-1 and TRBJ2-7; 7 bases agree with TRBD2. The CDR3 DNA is TGCGCCAGCAGCTTGGCAGGGAGGGTAGATCTCTCGGGGGAGCAGTACTTC. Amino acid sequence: CASSLAGRVDLSGEQYF.